This is a list of T cell receptor beta chains from one sample in a study of Ad26.COV2.S vaccination and SARS-CoV-2 variants. Clones were read by immunoSEQ multiplex PCR, and TCRdb kept only the in-frame ones, dropping some. Counted here are 300,000 to 400,000 clones, roughly 90% occurring once; the ten biggest clones make up about 10%. Material: peripheral blood, obtained in a trial of Ad26.COV2.S vaccine versus placebo. Source of these receptors: a person between 18 and 65 years old who received the Ad26.COV2.S COVID-19 vaccine or a placebo. The CDR3 runs from the conserved cysteine through the conserved F or W. D genes are given only for firm matches. A row's size may be missing; if present it is once, few, many or a size class.

j_gene	d_gene	abundance	v_gene	CDR3nt	CDR3aa
TRBJ2-1	.	.	TRBV10-3	TGTGCCATCAGTGTCACGAGGACGGAGAGCTCCTACAATGAGCAGTTCTTC	CAISVTRTESSYNEQFF
TRBJ1-6	.	.	TRBV6-2/TRBV6-3	TGTGCCAGCAGCGATCCCACAGGGCGTTCACCCCTCCACTTT	CASSDPTGRSPLHF
TRBJ2-1	TRBD1	.	TRBV24-1	TGTGCCACCAGTGACTTGGGGACAGGCCCCGCCATGGAGCAGTTCTTC	CATSDLGTGPAMEQFF
TRBJ1-1	TRBD1	.	TRBV7-9	TGTGCCAGCAGCTTATTGGGACAGTCCACTGAAGCTTTCTTT	CASSLLGQSTEAFF
TRBJ1-2	TRBD1	.	TRBV7-9	TGTGCCAGCAGCTTTTCCGGGACAGGGGGCGGCTACACCTTC	CASSFSGTGGGYTF
TRBJ2-3	.	.	TRBV2	TGTGCCAGCAGCCAACGTCCGACCTGGCAGTATTTT	CASSQRPTWQYF
TRBJ2-5	.	.	TRBV4-3	TGCGCCAGCAGCCAAGAATCTAGACGCGAGACCCAGTACTTC	CASSQESRRETQYF
TRBJ2-7	TRBD2	.	TRBV7-2	TGTGCCAGCAACCTTCTAGCGGGAGGAACCCACGAGCAGTACTTC	CASNLLAGGTHEQYF
TRBJ1-2	.	.	TRBV21-1	TGTGCCAGCTGCGAGGGACACGGGGGCTACACCTTC	CASCEGHGGYTF
TRBJ1-1	TRBD1	.	TRBV5-4	TGTGCCAGCAGCGCAGGGGGGGAGGTTAGGGCTTTCTTT	CASSAGGEVRAFF
TRBJ2-5	.	.	TRBV14	TGTGCCAGCAGCCAAGTTGCGGGGAAAGAGACCCAGTACTTC	CASSQVAGKETQYF
TRBJ2-3	TRBD2	.	TRBV3-1/TRBV3-2	TGTGCCAGCAGCCAACCAAGCGGGACTCCACCTTTAGATACGCAGTATTTT	CASSQPSGTPPLDTQYF
TRBJ2-1	TRBD2	.	TRBV4-2	TGTGCCAGCAGCCAAGGGACTAGCAACGATGAGCAGTTCTTC	CASSQGTSNDEQFF
TRBJ1-3	.	once	TRBV28	TGTGCCAGCAGTCATCTGACATTCTCTGGAAACACCATATATTTT	CASSHLTFSGNTIYF
TRBJ2-1	TRBD2	.	TRBV19	TGTGCCAGTAGTATAGCGTGGGGGGGTGAGCAGTTCTTC	CASSIAWGGEQFF
TRBJ2-7	TRBD1	.	TRBV28	TGTGCCAGCAGTTCAGCGTCCCGGGACAGGGGAACGAGCTCCTACGAGCAGTACTTC	CASSSASRDRGTSSYEQYF
TRBJ2-7	TRBD2	.	TRBV11-2	TGTGCCAGCAGCTGGCCGGGGGGATACGAGCAGTACTTC	CASSWPGGYEQYF
TRBJ1-1	TRBD1	.	TRBV20-1	TGCAGTGCTAGTATCCGGACAGGGGGGGGTGAAGCTTTCTTT	CSASIRTGGGEAFF
TRBJ2-5	.	.	TRBV6-2/TRBV6-3	TGTGCCAGCAGTTACCGAAGGGATCCGTACCAAGAGACCCAGTACTTC	CASSYRRDPYQETQYF
TRBJ2-1	.	.	TRBV7-8	TGTGCCAGCAGCTTAGCTCCCAGGGACAATGAGCAGTTCTTC	CASSLAPRDNEQFF
TRBJ1-1	.	.	TRBV19	TGTGCCAGTAGTCCCCGGCGGACGGTGAACACTGAAGCTTTCTTT	CASSPRRTVNTEAFF
TRBJ2-5	.	once	TRBV7-8	TGTGCCAGCAGCTTAGTAGCGAGGGGAGAGACCCAGTACTTC	CASSLVARGETQYF
TRBJ2-2	TRBD1	.	TRBV4-3	TGCGCCAGCAGCGCCGGGACAGGCGGCGGGGAGCTGTTTTTT	CASSAGTGGGELFF